These 6 T cell receptor beta chains came from one sample sequenced in a study of cytomegalovirus exposure and HLA in healthy donors. Profiling relied on immunoSEQ multiplex PCR, and the TCRdb table lists in-frame clones only, not all of them. The sample records approximately 270,000 clones, over 75% being singletons. What was sequenced was PBMCs. The receptors shown here come from a man in his late teens or twenties in good health and CMV-seropositive.

J is TRBJ1-5 and V is TRBV15, with 9 bases aligning to TRBD1. Per germline, CDR1 LNHNV and CDR2 YYDKDF (reference sequence). The CDR3 is 16 residues long. After removal of 0 bases from V and 3 bases from J, the junction contained 3 bases not matched to a gene. CDR3 residues: CATSRDGDRDNQPQHF. The CDR3 nucleotides are TGTGCCACCAGCAGAGACGGGGACAGGGACAATCAGCCCCAGCATTTT.

The V and J genes are TRBV6-1 and TRBJ2-7, with D possibly being TRBD1 (6 bases). Germline V gives CDR1 MNHNS, CDR2 SASEGT. This CDR3 comprises 14 residues. Trimming left V 4 bases short and J 0 bases short, with 10 bases between. CDR3 region: CASSGQGSSYEQYF. CDR3 in DNA: TGTGCCAGCAGTGGGCAGGGGAGCTCCTACGAGCAGTACTTC.

A few counts support this clone. The rearrangement links TRBV20-1 to TRBJ1-2; tentative D call: TRBD1 (5 bases). Trimming took 5 bases from V and 4 from J, leaving 8 bases between them. This CDR3 is built from 11 residues. Germline CDR1 DFQATT, CDR2 SNEGSKA (reference sequence). The DNA of the CDR3 is TGCAGTGCTCTCGGGGGCTATGGCTACACCTTC. The encoded protein is CSALGGYGYTF.

This rearrangement joins TRBV5-1 to TRBJ1-1; D is perhaps TRBD1 (6 bases). CDR1 is SGHRS and CDR2 is YFSETQ in the germline V gene. The CDR3 is made up of 16 amino acids. V shed 5 bases and J shed 0 bases, with 17 bases lying between them. The CDR3 DNA is TGCGCCAGCAGAGAACAGGGTAACCTGATGAACACTGAAGCTTTCTTT. This sequence encodes CASREQGNLMNTEAFF.

CDR3 bases: TGTGCCAGCAGCCCCGGACTAGCCGTTAGCACAGATACGCAGTATTTT. Its translation: CASSPGLAVSTDTQYF. This chain links TRBV11-2 with TRBJ2-3, with TRBD2 identical over 8 bases. The trim removed 5 bases at V and 0 bases at J, leaving 7 bases unmatched. The CDR3 runs 16 residues. Germline assignment: CDR1 SGHAT and CDR2 FQNNGV. The variable domain in full, completed from reference TRBV11-2 and TRBJ2-3, reads EAGVAQSPRYKIIEKRQSVAFWCNPISGHATLYWYQQILGQGPKLLIQFQNNGVVDDSQLPKDRFSAERLKGVDSTLKIQPAKLEDSAVYLCASSPGLAVSTDTQYFGPGTRLTVL.

This clone was counted only a few times. The chain uses TRBV27 and TRBJ1-2; a weak D match, TRBD1 (5 bases). The germline CDR1 and CDR2 sequences are MNHEY and SMNVEV (reference sequence). With 6 bases removed from V and 4 bases from J, the gap between germline ends came to 12 bases. This CDR3 spans 13 amino acids. The CDR3 DNA follows: TGTGCCAGCAGCCGTAGCCAGGGCTATGGCTACACCTTC. This codes for CASSRSQGYGYTF.